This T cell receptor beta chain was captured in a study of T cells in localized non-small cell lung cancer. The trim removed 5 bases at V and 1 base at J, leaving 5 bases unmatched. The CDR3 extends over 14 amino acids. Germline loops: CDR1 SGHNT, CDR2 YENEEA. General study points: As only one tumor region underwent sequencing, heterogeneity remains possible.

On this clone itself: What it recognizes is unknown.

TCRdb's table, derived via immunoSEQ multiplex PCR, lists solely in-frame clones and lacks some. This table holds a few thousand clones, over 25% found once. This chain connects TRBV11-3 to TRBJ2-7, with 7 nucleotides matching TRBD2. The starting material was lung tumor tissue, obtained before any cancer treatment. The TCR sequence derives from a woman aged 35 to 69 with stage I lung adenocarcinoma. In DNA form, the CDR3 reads TGTGCCAGCAGCGCCATCGGGGGGTCCTACGAGCAGTACTTC. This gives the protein CASSAIGGSYEQYF.